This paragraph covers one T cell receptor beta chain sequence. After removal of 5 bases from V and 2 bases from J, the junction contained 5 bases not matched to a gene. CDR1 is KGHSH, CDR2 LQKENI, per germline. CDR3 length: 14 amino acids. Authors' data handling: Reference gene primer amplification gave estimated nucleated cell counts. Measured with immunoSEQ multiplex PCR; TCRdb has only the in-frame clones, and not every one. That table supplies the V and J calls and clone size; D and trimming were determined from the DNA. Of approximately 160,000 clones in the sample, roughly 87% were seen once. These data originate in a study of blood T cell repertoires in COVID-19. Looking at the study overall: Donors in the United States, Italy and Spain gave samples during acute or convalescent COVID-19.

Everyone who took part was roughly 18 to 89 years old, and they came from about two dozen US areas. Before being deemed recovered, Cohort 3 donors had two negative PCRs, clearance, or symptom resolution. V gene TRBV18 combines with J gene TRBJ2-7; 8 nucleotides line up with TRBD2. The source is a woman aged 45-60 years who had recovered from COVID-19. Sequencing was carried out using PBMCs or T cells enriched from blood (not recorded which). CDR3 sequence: CASSSGTRPYEQYF. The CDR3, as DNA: TGTGCCAGCTCATCCGGGACTAGGCCCTACGAGCAGTACTTC.